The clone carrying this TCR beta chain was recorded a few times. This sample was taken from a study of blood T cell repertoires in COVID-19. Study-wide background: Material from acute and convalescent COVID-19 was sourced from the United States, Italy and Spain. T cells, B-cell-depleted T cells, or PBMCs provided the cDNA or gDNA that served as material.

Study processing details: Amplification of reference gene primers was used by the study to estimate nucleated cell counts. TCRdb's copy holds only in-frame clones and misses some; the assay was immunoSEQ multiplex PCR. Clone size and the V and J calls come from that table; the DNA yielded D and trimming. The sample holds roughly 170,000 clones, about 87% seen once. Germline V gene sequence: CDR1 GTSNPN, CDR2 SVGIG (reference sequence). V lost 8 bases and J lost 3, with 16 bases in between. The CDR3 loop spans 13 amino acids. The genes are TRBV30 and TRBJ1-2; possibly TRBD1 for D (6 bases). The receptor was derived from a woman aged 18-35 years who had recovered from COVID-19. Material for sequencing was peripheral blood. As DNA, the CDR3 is TGTGCCCAAAACAGAGGGGGTCACTATGGCTACACCTTC. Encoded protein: CAQNRGGHYGYTF.